This T cell receptor beta chain was sequenced during a study of T cell responses to AZD1222 COVID-19 vaccine. Concerning this clone itself: Its antigen is unknown.

Germline lookup yields CDR1 MNHEY and CDR2 SVGAGI. V was trimmed by 0 bases and J by 4 bases, leaving 6 bases between them. There are 13 residues in the CDR3. General study points: In a largely white British group with more females than males, clonal diversity was possibly underestimated. Reportedly, nearly half of unique spike TCRs recognized epitopes outside B.1.351/B.1.1.7 mutations. Recipients of AZD1222 seropositive at baseline numbered only 6 or 7.

Here immunoSEQ multiplex PCR was the method, and the copy in TCRdb shows in-frame clones only, minus some. The sample includes tens of thousands of clones, around 87% of them seen just once. This chain connects TRBV6-5 to TRBJ2-5; D may match TRBD1 or TRBD2 (5 bases each). This receptor was taken from an adult who received the AZD1222 COVID-19 vaccine. The sample consisted of peripheral blood, taken 28 days after the second AZD1222 dose. Here the CDR3 DNA reads TGTGCCAGCAGTTACTCGAGGGGAGAGACCCAGTACTTC. Amino acid sequence: CASSYSRGETQYF.